The sequence of this T cell receptor (beta chain) was determined in a study of T cells in Graves' hyperthyroidism and ophthalmopathy (dated by TCRdb to between 2018 and 2020). About the investigation overall: Peripheral blood was sampled at the time of initial diagnosis, prior to any treatment. TCR V-J signatures able to tell the groups apart were searched for in a discovery cohort of 90 to 100 patients, of whom over 40 had Graves' ophthalmopathy and around 56 had stable Graves' hyperthyroidism. Prospective prediction of ophthalmopathy was tested in an independent validation cohort of about 19 hyperthyroidism patients and around 16 patients who later progressed to ophthalmopathy. For training and testing, the 100 or so patients in the discovery cohort were randomly divided in a 7:3 ratio. Thyroid tissue and blood T-cell repertoires from six Graves' hyperthyroidism patients were also compared in the study. After sampling, hyperthyroidism patients received methimazole starting at 30 mg daily, and ophthalmopathy patients received high-dose intravenous methylprednisolone. The paper describes TCR Vbeta CDR3 sequencing of 130 to 150 peripheral blood samples, made up of under 50 ophthalmopathy patients, some 80 hyperthyroidism patients and 17 progressor patients. What the authors observed across the whole study: Most expanded thyroid clonotypes (frequency above 0.001) were also detected in blood, suggesting blood repertoires may reflect thyroid immune responses. No statistical method was used to fix the sample size in advance, and group allocation was not hidden from the investigators. In validation, the model predicted progression to ophthalmopathy a median of 6.5 months before onset, with 65% to 71% sensitivity and 72.22% specificity. Ophthalmopathy was separated from stable hyperthyroidism by a 13 V-J signature model, with around 88% sensitivity and around 81% specificity obtained in cross-validation and 80%/75% obtained in testing.

Trimming removed 7 bases from V and 2 bases from J, leaving 12 bases between the germline ends. From the cysteine up to the phenylalanine, the CDR3 has a length of 14 residues. Only the CDR3 part of the read is kept: 42 bases, read in frame from the first base. Sequences MNHNS (CDR1) and SASEGT (CDR2) are obtained from the germline V gene. Ophthalmopathy patients had moderately to severely active disease, with a Clinical Activity Score of 3 or more, a NOSPECS grade of 4 or more, and a disease duration of less than 3 months. Exclusion was applied to patients with uncontrolled infections, other autoimmune diseases, pregnancy or lactation. Diagnoses were based on clinical symptoms, serum thyroxine and TRAb, thyroid ultrasound and orbital computed tomography. PBMCs were isolated from 7.5 to 10 ml of fresh peripheral blood by Ficoll-Paque density gradient centrifugation. Total RNA was extracted using Trizol reagent, and RNA quality was assessed on an Agilent 2100 Bioanalyzer.

The TCR beta CDR3 regions were amplified from the RNA transcripts. For the first round of RT-PCR on the TCR CDR3, the HTBI primer set was used together with the Qiagen OneStep RT-PCR kit. Libraries were constructed in a second round of multiplex PCR, after which size selection and purification were carried out. Paired-end sequencing of the libraries was performed with 100 bp reads on an Illumina HiSeq2000. Per the original workflow: SOAPnuke was used to process the raw data, removing reads that contained adapters or uncalled bases, had a mean Phred below 15, or lacked an exact match to the constant primer or identifier. COPE v1.2.5 was used to merge high-quality paired reads, and clonotypes were defined as unique nucleotide sequences. MiTCR v1.1 was used to align the clonotypes against IMGT TRBV, TRBD and TRBJ reference segments. The analysis included only V-J combinations with a frequency above 0.0001, which together covered around 99% of the repertoires. A TCS score was defined as the ratio of F50 (clonal expansion) to E x V (chaos), with BLOSUM62-based TCRdist applied between CDR3 peptides within each V-J. Welch's t-statistics and random forest reduced some 510 V-J features to around 14, which were used in a naive Bayes classifier (R e1071). TCRdb reran the public reads through fastp at Q25 and MiXCR, keeping productive beta chains. Rows are unified per CDR3 protein, each entry keeping the most common DNA and genes. The V and J calls and clone size come from TCRdb's table, not from the authors' own analysis. The sample table holds roughly 640,000 distinct CDR3 sequences, of which roughly 15% were seen once. Under 3.5% of the sample rests with the top ten.

This clonotype was recorded at least ten times. No antigen is known for it. No much larger clone is present one base from it, and per-base qualities are unavailable. The source is a woman aged 40 to 49 with Graves' ophthalmopathy. The sequence links TRBV6-1 to TRBJ1-5; matching of 5 bases hints at TRBD1 as the D gene. Material for sequencing was blood. The CDR3 corresponds to CASTPSGGNQPQHF. The base sequence is TGTGCCAGCACCCCGTCGGGGGGCAATCAGCCCCAGCATTTT.